This record covers a single TCR beta chain. An amount of RNA that ranged from roughly 0.45 to 1 ug was reverse transcribed with random hexamers. The CDR3 of TCR beta was amplified by immunoSEQ multiplex PCR across 54 Vbeta and 13 Jbeta. TCRdb reprocessed the immunoSEQ multiplex PCR reads via MiXCR and lists one record per CDR3 protein. In the table there are 120,000 or so distinct CDR3 sequences, less than 95% of which are singletons. The record originates from a study of CD8 T cells in Susac syndrome. The CDR3 spans 19 residues. The junction had 14 bases not matched to a gene; V was cut back by 3 bases and J by 0 bases. Germline CDR1 MNHEY, CDR2 SMNVEV (reference sequence). CD8+ and CD4+ T cells from blood underwent TCR beta sequencing, which was carried out in a high-throughput format. Each multiple sclerosis control was a treatment-naive patient with relapsing-remitting disease that was either stable or active.

The sample taken for sequencing was CD4+ T cells from PBMCs. The receptor's source is a human donor with multiple sclerosis. This chain connects TRBV27 to TRBJ2-7; the match to TRBD2 covers 10 bases. The CDR3 DNA reads TGTGCCAGCAGTTTGGCTAGCGGGAGACAAAGGGGGGTCTCCTACGAGCAGTACTTC. Translation: CASSLASGRQRGVSYEQYF.